The 7 T cell receptor beta chains in this list originate from one sample, sequenced in a study of shared T cell receptors in the human thymus. This table comes from immunoSEQ multiplex PCR, and its TCRdb copy is limited to in-frame clones, with some not included. The repertoire holds under 700,000 clones, with approximately 80% as singletons. The same sample was also used in a study of human thymus T cells.

The sample comprised thymocytes. Every receptor here comes from a boy younger than two with a congenital heart defect.

The chain joins TRBV21-1 to TRBJ2-7; the table's D call TRBD2 went unverified against the DNA. TRBV21-1 is noted as a pseudogene. This CDR3 is 17 amino acids long. The CDR3 DNA follows: TGTGCCAGCAGCAAAGTCTTATTAAAAGGGAGCTCCTACGAGCAGTACTTC. This gives the protein CASSKVLLKGSSYEQYF.

This clone was found a few times. The J gene is TRBJ2-7, the V gene TRBV11-2; 9 bases match TRBD2. The V gene's germline CDR1 is SGHAT and CDR2 FQNNGV. The CDR3 is 16 residues long. Trimming took 3 bases from V and 6 from J; bases not matched to a gene: 12. The CDR3 loop reads CASSFGGRARAAEQYF. The CDR3 DNA follows: TGTGCCAGCAGCTTTGGCGGGAGGGCCCGAGCGGCCGAGCAGTACTTC.

This chain uses TRBV29-1 with TRBJ2-7, with D possibly being TRBD1 (5 bases). In germline, CDR1 is SQVTM, CDR2 ANQGSEA. The V end lost 0 bases, the J end lost 4 bases, and 16 bases lay between the germline ends. This CDR3 region has 15 residues. The CDR3 nucleotides are TGCAGCGTTGAAGATTGGTCAGGGAATGGGTACGAGCAGTACTTC. This translates into CSVEDWSGNGYEQYF.

V usage is TRBV29-1 and J usage is TRBJ1-5, with D uncertain. Trimming left V 4 bases short and J 4 bases short, with 11 bases between. This CDR3 comprises 13 residues. CDR1 and CDR2 from the germline V gene are SQVTM and ANQGSEA. CDR3 sequence (DNA): TGCAGCGTTGCATTCCCCGGGAATCAGCCCCAGCATTTT. Translation: CSVAFPGNQPQHF.

V is TRBV5-1 and J is TRBJ1-4; 10 positions agree with TRBD1. The CDR3 loop spans 14 amino acids. Germline V lookup: CDR1 SGHRS, CDR2 YFSETQ. V dropped 4 bases and J dropped 11; count of bases not matched to a gene: 8. This chain's CDR3 is CASSAGTGEGKLFF. As DNA, the CDR3 is TGCGCCAGCAGCGCCGGGACAGGGGAAGGGAAACTGTTTTTT.

The chain recombines TRBV6-5 with TRBJ2-1; D uncertain. Germline values: CDR1 MNHEY, CDR2 SVGAGI. There are 11 residues in the CDR3. V was trimmed by 7 bases and J by 8 bases, leaving 9 bases between them. CDR3 sequence (DNA): TGTGCCAGCACCAGTGGCTATGAGCAGTTCTTC. Its protein product is CASTSGYEQFF.

This clone was counted only a few times. V usage is TRBV20-1 and J usage is TRBJ2-1, with 7 bases that match TRBD2. Germline assignment: CDR1 DFQATT and CDR2 SNEGSKA (reference sequence). The J segment lost 8 bases and the V segment lost 8 bases, leaving 6 bases of the junction unmatched. The CDR3 covers 11 residues. The CDR3 spells CSHEGRDEQFF. The CDR3 DNA follows: TGCAGTCATGAGGGGAGGGATGAGCAGTTCTTC.